Described below is a single T cell receptor (beta chain) sequence and its context. Germline V CDR1 and CDR2: ENHRY, SYGVKD. The CDR3 is made up of 17 amino acids. Unmatched junction bases numbered 9, after V lost 10 bases and J lost 0 bases. The age range of participants was about 18 to 95 years, with residence in approximately 25 US areas. Cohort placement rested on clinical history that participants reported themselves. The sample is drawn from a study of blood T cell repertoires in COVID-19. In the original processing: Amplification from reference gene primers served as the basis for estimated nucleated cell counts. Sequencing was performed with immunoSEQ multiplex PCR; in TCRdb, only in-frame clones are kept and a portion is missing. That table furnishes V, J and clone size, whereas the DNA furnished D and trimming. Here the sample spans hundreds of thousands of clones, over 80% being singletons.

The source material was PBMCs or T cells enriched from blood (not recorded which). This receptor was taken from a woman in her thirties with acute COVID-19. V and J are TRBV10-3 and TRBJ2-2; 12 bases are a match to TRBD1. The CDR3, as DNA: TGTGCCACCTCCGGGACAGGGGGCTTCGCGAACACCGGGGAGCTGTTTTTT. Translated, it gives CATSGTGGFANTGELFF.